Sequencing of this T cell receptor beta chain was carried out in a study of shared clonotypes between healthy human individuals. There are 13 residues in the CDR3. The germline V gene has CDR1 LNHDA and CDR2 SQIVND (reference sequence). The V and J ends lost 8 bases and 4 bases, in that order; junction bases with no gene match: 5. Sequenced by immunoSEQ multiplex PCR; TCRdb stores in-frame clones only, minus some. The sample comprises around 2.1 million clones, approximately 94% of which are singletons, and 1.5% to 2% rests with the top ten. Only CD45RO-negative cells positively selected for CCR7 counted as naive CD8 cells, so terminally differentiated effector memory CD45RA+ cells were excluded.

Sequencing was performed on naive CD8+ T cells from PBMCs. This sequence was found in a man between 18 and 35 years old in good health. Some clones in this sample may be carry-over from other donors' samples. The chain uses TRBV19 and TRBJ2-3; 8 bases align to TRBD2. The CDR3 nucleotides read TGTGCCAGTCGAAGCGGGAGAGCAGATACGCAGTATTTT. Protein sequence: CASRSGRADTQYF.